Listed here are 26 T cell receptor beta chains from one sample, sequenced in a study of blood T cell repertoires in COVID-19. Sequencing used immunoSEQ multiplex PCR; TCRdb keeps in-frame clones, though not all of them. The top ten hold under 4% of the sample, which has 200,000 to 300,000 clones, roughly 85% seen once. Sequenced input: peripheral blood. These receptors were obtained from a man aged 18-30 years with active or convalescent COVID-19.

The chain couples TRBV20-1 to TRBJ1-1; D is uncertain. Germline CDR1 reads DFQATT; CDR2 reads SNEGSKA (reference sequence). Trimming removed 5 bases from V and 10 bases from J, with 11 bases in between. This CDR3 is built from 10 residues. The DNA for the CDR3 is TGCAGTGCTGCCAGCGTCACAGCTTTCTTT. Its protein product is CSAASVTAFF.

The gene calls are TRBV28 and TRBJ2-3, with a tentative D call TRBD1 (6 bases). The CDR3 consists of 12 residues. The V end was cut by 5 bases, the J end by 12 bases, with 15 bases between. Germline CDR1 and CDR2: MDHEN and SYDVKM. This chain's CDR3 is CASSTNRELQYF. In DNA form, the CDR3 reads TGTGCCAGCAGTACCAACAGGGAGCTTCAGTATTTT.

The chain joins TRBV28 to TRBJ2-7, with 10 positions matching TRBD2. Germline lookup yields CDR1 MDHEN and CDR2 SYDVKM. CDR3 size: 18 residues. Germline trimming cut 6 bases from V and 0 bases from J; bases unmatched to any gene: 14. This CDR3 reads CASRRPKTSGTYSYEQYF. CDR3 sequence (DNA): TGTGCCAGCAGAAGGCCAAAAACTAGCGGGACCTACTCCTACGAGCAGTACTTC. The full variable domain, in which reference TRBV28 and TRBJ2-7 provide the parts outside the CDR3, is DVKVTQSSRYLVKRTGEKVFLECVQDMDHENMFWYRQDPGLGLRLIYFSYDVKMKEKGDIPEGYSVSREKKERFSLILESASTNQTSMYLCASRRPKTSGTYSYEQYFGPGTRLTVT.

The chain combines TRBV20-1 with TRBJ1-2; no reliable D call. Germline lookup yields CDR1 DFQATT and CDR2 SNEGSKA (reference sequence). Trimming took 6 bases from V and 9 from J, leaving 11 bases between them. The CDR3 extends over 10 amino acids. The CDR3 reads CSALEDSYTF. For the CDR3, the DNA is TGCAGTGCCTTAGAGGATAGCTACACCTTC.

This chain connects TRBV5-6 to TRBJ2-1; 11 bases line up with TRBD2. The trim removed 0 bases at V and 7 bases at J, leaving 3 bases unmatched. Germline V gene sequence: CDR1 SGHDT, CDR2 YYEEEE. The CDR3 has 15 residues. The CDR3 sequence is CASSLGTSGFNEQFF. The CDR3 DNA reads TGTGCCAGCAGCTTGGGGACTAGCGGGTTTAATGAGCAGTTCTTC.

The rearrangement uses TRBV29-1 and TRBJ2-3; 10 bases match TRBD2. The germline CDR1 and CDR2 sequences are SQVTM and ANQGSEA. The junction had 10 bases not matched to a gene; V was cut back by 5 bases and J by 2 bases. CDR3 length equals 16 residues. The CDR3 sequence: CSVPSGRVTHTDTQYF. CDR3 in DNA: TGCAGCGTTCCCAGCGGGAGGGTCACCCACACAGATACGCAGTATTTT.

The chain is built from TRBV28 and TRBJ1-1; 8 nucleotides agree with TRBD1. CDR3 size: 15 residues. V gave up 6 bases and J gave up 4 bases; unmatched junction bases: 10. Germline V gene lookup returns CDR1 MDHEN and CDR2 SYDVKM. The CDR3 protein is CASRPPDREGTEAFF. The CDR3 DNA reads TGTGCCAGCAGGCCCCCGGACAGGGAGGGCACTGAAGCTTTCTTT.

The CDR3 loop is CASSLVSRVEQYF. CDR3 bases: TGTGCCAGCAGCTTAGTGTCGAGGGTCGAGCAGTACTTC. V usage is TRBV13 and J usage is TRBJ2-7; D may be TRBD2 (5 bases). The V and J ends lost 1 base and 6 bases respectively, with 10 bases between them. The CDR3 extends over 13 amino acids. Germline loops: CDR1 PRHDT, CDR2 FYEKMQ (reference sequence).

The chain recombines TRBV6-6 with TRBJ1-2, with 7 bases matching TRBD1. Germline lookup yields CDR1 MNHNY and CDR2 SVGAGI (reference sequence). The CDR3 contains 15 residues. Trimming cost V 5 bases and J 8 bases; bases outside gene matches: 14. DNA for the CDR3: TGTGCCAGCAGTCCCTCGACAGGGTTATCGGGGGGCTACACCTTC. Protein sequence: CASSPSTGLSGGYTF.

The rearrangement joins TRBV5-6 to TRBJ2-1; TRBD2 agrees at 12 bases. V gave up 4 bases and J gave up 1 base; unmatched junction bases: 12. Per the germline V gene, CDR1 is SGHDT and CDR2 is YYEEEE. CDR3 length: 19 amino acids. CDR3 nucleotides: TGTGCCAGCAGCCACGGACTAGCGGGGACCAGTGGGTCCTACAATGAGCAGTTCTTC. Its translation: CASSHGLAGTSGSYNEQFF.

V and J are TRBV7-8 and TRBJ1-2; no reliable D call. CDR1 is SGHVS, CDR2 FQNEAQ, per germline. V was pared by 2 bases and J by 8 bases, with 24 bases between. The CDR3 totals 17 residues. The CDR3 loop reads CASSLKEKSGRPRGYTF. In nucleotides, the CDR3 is TGTGCCAGCAGCTTAAAAGAAAAGTCCGGCCGTCCGAGGGGCTACACCTTC.

CDR3 bases: TGTGCCAGCTCCCCCAAGCGGGAGGCTACCTACGAGCAGTACTTC. Protein sequence: CASSPKREATYEQYF. This chain joins TRBV18 and TRBJ2-7, with 9 bases lining up with TRBD2. Germline V CDR1 and CDR2: KGHSH, LQKENI. The CDR3 consists of 15 residues. V was clipped by 6 bases and J by 2 bases; unmatched bases: 8.

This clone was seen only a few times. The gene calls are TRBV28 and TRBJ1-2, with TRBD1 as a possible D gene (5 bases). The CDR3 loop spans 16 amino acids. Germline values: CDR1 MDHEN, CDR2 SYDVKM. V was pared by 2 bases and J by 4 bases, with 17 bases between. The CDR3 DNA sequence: TGTGCCAGCAGTTTAACTGGGGCCATGGGGGGCTATGGCTACACCTTC. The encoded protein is CASSLTGAMGGYGYTF.

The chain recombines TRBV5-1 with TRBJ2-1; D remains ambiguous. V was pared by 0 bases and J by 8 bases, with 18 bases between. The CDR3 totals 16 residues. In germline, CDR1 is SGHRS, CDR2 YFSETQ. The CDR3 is CASSLGINSGFDEQFF. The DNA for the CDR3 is TGCGCCAGCAGCTTGGGAATCAACTCCGGTTTTGATGAGCAGTTCTTC.

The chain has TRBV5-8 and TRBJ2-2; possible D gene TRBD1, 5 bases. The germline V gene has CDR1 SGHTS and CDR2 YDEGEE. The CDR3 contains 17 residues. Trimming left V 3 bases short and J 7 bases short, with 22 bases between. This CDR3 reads CASSYTRSRVGIGELFF. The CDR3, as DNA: TGTGCCAGCAGCTACACCCGAAGCAGGGTGGGAATCGGGGAGCTGTTTTTT.

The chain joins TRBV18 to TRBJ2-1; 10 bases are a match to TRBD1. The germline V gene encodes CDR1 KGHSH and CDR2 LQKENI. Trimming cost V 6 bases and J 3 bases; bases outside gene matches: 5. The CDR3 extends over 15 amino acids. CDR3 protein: CASSRGTGDYNEQFF. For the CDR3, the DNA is TGTGCCAGCTCCCGGGGGACAGGGGACTACAATGAGCAGTTCTTC.

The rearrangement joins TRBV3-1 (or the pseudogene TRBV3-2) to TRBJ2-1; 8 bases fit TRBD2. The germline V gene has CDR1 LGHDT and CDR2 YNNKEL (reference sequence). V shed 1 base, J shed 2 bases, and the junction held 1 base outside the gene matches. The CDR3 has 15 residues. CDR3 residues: CASSQGRGAYNEQFF. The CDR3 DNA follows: TGTGCCAGCAGCCAAGGGCGGGGGGCCTACAATGAGCAGTTCTTC.

The CDR3 here is CASRGVRGTNEKLFF. The CDR3 DNA reads TGTGCCAGCAGGGGAGTTAGGGGGACTAATGAAAAACTGTTTTTT. The chain couples TRBV2 to TRBJ1-4, with a weak D call TRBD1 (6 bases). The V gene lost 6 bases and the J gene lost 2 bases, with 13 bases spanning the gap. This CDR3 region has 15 residues. CDR1 is SNHLY and CDR2 is FYNNEI in the germline V gene. Full variable domain (rest looked up from reference TRBV2 and TRBJ1-4): EPEVTQTPSHQVTQMGQEVILRCVPISNHLYFYWYRQILGQKVEFLVSFYNNEISEKSEIFDDQFSVERPDGSNFTLKIRSTKLEDSAMYFCASRGVRGTNEKLFFGSGTQLSVL.

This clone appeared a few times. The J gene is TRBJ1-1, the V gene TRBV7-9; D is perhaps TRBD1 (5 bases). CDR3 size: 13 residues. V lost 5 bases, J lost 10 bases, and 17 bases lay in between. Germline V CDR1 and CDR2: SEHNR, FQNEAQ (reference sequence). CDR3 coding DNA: TGTGCCAGCAGCCAAACGACGGCCCAGGGAGCTTTCTTT. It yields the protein CASSQTTAQGAFF.

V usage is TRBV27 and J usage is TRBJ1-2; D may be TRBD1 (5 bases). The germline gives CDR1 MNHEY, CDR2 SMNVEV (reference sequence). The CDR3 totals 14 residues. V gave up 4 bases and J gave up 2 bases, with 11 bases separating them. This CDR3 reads CASSSPGLNYGYTF. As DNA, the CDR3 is TGTGCCAGCAGTTCCCCAGGGCTCAACTATGGCTACACCTTC.

DNA for the CDR3: TGCGCCAGCAGTCTTAACCGCGGACAGTCGGTAGAGACCCAGTACTTC. It translates to CASSLNRGQSVETQYF. The V gene is TRBV4-3, the J gene TRBJ2-5; a weak D match, TRBD1 (6 bases). The V gene's germline CDR1 is LGHNA and CDR2 YSLEER. Trimming pared 6 bases from V and 4 bases from J, leaving 21 bases between. The CDR3 contains 16 residues.

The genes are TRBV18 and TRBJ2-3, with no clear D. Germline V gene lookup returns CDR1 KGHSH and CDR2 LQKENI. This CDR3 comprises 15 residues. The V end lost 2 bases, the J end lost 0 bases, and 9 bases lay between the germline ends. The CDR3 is CASSPGGESTDTQYF. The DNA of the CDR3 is TGTGCCAGCTCACCAGGTGGTGAGAGCACAGATACGCAGTATTTT.

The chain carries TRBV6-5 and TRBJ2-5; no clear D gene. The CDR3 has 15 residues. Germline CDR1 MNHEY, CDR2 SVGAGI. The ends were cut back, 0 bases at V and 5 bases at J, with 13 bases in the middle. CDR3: CASSYSIARTETQYF. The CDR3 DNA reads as TGTGCCAGCAGTTACTCGATTGCCAGAACGGAGACCCAGTACTTC.

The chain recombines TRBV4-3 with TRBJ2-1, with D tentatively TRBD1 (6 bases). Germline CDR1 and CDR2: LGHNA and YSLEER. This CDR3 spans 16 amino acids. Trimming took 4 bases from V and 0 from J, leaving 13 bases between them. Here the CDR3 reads CASSPYRTDSYNEQFF. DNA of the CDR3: TGCGCCAGCAGCCCCTATAGGACAGACTCCTACAATGAGCAGTTCTTC.

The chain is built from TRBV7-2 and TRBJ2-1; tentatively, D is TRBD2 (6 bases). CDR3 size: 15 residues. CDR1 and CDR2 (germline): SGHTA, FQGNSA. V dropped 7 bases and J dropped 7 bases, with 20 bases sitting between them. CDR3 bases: TGTGCCAGCACCCCGTTGGTCGGAGGAGGGAATGAGCAGTTCTTC. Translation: CASTPLVGGGNEQFF. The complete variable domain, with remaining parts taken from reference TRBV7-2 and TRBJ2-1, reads GAGVSQSPSNKVTEKGKDVELRCDPISGHTALYWYRQSLGQGLEFLIYFQGNSAPDKSGLPSDRFSAERTGGSVSTLTIQRTQQEDSAVYLCASTPLVGGGNEQFFGPGTRLTVL.

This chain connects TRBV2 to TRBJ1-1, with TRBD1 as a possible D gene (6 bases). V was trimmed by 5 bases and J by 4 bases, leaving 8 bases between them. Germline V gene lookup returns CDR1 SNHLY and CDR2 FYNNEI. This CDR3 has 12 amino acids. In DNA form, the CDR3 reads TGTGCCAGCAGTACAGGGAGCACTGAAGCTTTCTTT. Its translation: CASSTGSTEAFF.